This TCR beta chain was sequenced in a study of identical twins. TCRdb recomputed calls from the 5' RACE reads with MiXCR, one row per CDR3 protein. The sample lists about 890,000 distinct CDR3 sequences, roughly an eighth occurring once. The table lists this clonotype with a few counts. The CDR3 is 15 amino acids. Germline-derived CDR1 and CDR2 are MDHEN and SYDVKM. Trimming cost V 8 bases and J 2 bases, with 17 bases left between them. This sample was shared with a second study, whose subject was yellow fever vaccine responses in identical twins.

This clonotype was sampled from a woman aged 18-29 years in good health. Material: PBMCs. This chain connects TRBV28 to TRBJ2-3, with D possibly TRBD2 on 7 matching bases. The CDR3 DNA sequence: TGTGCCAGCCCCCCGGGGGGCAGGATCACAGATACGCAGTATTTT. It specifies CASPPGGRITDTQYF.